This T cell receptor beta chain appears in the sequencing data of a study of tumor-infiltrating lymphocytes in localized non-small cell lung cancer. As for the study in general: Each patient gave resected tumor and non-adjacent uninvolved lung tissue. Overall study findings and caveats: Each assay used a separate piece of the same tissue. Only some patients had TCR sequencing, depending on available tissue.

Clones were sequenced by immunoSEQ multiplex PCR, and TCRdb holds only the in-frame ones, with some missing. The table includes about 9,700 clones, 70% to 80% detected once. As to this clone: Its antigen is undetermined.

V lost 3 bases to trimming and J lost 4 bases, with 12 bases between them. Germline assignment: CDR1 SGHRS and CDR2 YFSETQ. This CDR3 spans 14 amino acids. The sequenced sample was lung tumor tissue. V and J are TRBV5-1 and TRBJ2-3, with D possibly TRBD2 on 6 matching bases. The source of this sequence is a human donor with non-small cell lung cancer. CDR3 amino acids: CASSWGDGSDTQYF. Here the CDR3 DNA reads TGCGCCAGCAGCTGGGGGGACGGATCAGATACGCAGTATTTT.